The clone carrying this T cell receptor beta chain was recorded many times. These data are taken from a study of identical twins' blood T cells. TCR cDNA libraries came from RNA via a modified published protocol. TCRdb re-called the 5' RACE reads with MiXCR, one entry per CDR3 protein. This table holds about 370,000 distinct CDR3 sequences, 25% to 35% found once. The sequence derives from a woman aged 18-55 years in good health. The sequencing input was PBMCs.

The chain's CDR3 is CASTRTGNNEKLFF. CDR3 DNA sequence: TGTGCCAGCACCCGGACAGGGAATAATGAAAAACTGTTTTTT. J is TRBJ1-4 and V is TRBV6-6; TRBD1 aligns across 8 bases. The V gene end was trimmed by 7 bases and the J gene end by 4 bases; junction bases not matched to a gene: 5. Germline CDR1 and CDR2: MNHNY and SVGAGI (reference sequence). This CDR3 is built from 14 residues.